This is a list of T cell receptor beta chains from one sample in a study of T cells in Graves' hyperthyroidism and ophthalmopathy. TCRdb re-analysed the multiplex PCR reads in MiXCR, keeping a single row per CDR3 protein. The sample yields 300,000 to 400,000 distinct CDR3 sequences, over 15% seen once. The sample was blood. The receptors here all came from a woman aged 45-65 years with Graves' hyperthyroidism. Both conserved end residues are part of each CDR3. D genes are given only for firm matches. Size values are once, few and many counts, or a class for expanded clones, and some rows have none.

J: TRBJ1-2; V: TRBV10-3; size: few; D: -; DNA: TGTGCCATCAGTGAGTCGGCAGGTGATGGCTACACCTTC; CDR3: CAISESAGDGYTF
J: TRBJ2-1; V: TRBV2; size: few; D: TRBD2; DNA: TGTGCCAGCGGGAGGGATGAGCAGTTCTTC; CDR3: CASGRDEQFF
J: TRBJ2-3; V: TRBV7-6; size: many; D: -; DNA: TGCGCCAGCAGCTGGGGCAGTTCCACAGATACGCAGTATTTT; CDR3: CASSWGSSTDTQYF
J: TRBJ2-1; V: TRBV20-1; size: -; D: TRBD2; DNA: TGCAGTGCCAGCCCTTTAGCGGGGCAATACAATGAGCAGTTCTTC; CDR3: CSASPLAGQYNEQFF
J: TRBJ2-1; V: TRBV27; size: few; D: TRBD1; DNA: TGTGCCAGCAGTCTACGGACAGGGGGCGCTTGGAATGAGCAGTTCTTC; CDR3: CASSLRTGGAWNEQFF
J: TRBJ2-1; V: TRBV15; size: few; D: -; DNA: TGTGCCACCAGCCCCCGGACAGCCGGCCGAAACAATGAGCAGTTCTTC; CDR3: CATSPRTAGRNNEQFF
J: TRBJ1-6; V: TRBV27; size: few; D: -; DNA: TGTGCCAGCAGCCCCATTCGGAGCGGGGGCTCACCCCTCCACTTT; CDR3: CASSPIRSGGSPLHF
J: TRBJ1-5; V: TRBV6-1; size: many; D: -; DNA: TGTGCCAGCAGTGAAGGAGGGCAGGGCGGTCAGCCCCAGCATTTT; CDR3: CASSEGGQGGQPQHF
J: TRBJ1-1; V: TRBV12-3/TRBV12-4; size: many; D: -; DNA: TGTGCCAGCGCAATTTTAACAGGGATGAACACTGAAGCTTTCTTT; CDR3: CASAILTGMNTEAFF
J: TRBJ2-1; V: TRBV5-8; size: -; D: -; DNA: TGTGCCAGCAGCTTGGAAAAGAGTGAACCGGAGAATGAGCAGTTCTTC; CDR3: CASSLEKSEPENEQFF
J: TRBJ1-5; V: TRBV12-3/TRBV12-4; size: many; D: TRBD1; DNA: TGTGCCAGCAGTGGGGACAGGGACAATCAGCCCCAGCATTTT; CDR3: CASSGDRDNQPQHF
J: TRBJ2-7; V: TRBV20-1; size: few; D: -; DNA: TGCAGTGCGGCCTGGAGGGGTAGCGACGAGCAGTACTTC; CDR3: CSAAWRGSDEQYF
J: TRBJ1-3; V: TRBV5-1; size: few; D: -; DNA: TGCGCCAGCAGCTTTTGGGGGCTGAGCTCTGGAAACACCATATATTTT; CDR3: CASSFWGLSSGNTIYF
J: TRBJ1-5; V: TRBV18; size: -; D: -; DNA: TGTGCCAGCTCACCAGGGACGGGAGTAGGGCAGCCCCAGCATTTT; CDR3: CASSPGTGVGQPQHF
J: TRBJ2-2; V: TRBV6-1; size: -; D: -; DNA: TGTGCCAGCAGTCAGGCGGCGGGCAAGGTGACCGGGGAGCTGTTTTTT; CDR3: CASSQAAGKVTGELFF
J: TRBJ1-1; V: TRBV11-2; size: many; D: -; DNA: TGTGCCAGCAGCTTAGAGGCCGCAGCGAAAACGGCTGAAGCTTTCTTT; CDR3: CASSLEAAAKTAEAFF
J: TRBJ2-1; V: TRBV19; size: few; D: TRBD2; DNA: TGTGCCAGTAGTCCATGGACTAGCGGGGATTACAATGAGCAGTTCTTC; CDR3: CASSPWTSGDYNEQFF
J: TRBJ1-1; V: TRBV5-1; size: many; D: -; DNA: TGCGCCAGCAGCACAATTACAGGAAACACTGAAGCTTTCTTT; CDR3: CASSTITGNTEAFF
J: TRBJ2-1; V: TRBV5-1; size: many; D: -; DNA: TGCGCCAGCAGCTTGGCTTTAACCGACAATGAGCAGTTCTTC; CDR3: CASSLALTDNEQFF
J: TRBJ2-5; V: TRBV15; size: -; D: -; DNA: TGTGCCACCAGCAGAGATAAGGTAGCGCAAGAGACCCAGTACTTC; CDR3: CATSRDKVAQETQYF
J: TRBJ1-1; V: TRBV19; size: -; D: -; DNA: TGTGCCAGTAGTATTCGGGCAGGCACCTTCCCCACTGAAGCTTTCTTT; CDR3: CASSIRAGTFPTEAFF
J: TRBJ2-5; V: TRBV15; size: -; D: -; DNA: TGTGCCACCAGCAGCGAAAGGGGCGGGGAGACCCAGTACTTC; CDR3: CATSSERGGETQYF
J: TRBJ1-1; V: TRBV12-3/TRBV12-4; size: -; D: -; DNA: TGTGCCAGCAGGGTCAGGATGATCACTGAAGCTTTCTTT; CDR3: CASRVRMITEAFF
J: TRBJ1-1; V: TRBV20-1; size: many; D: TRBD1; DNA: TGCAGTGCAAGCCGACAGGACAGGGGCACTGAAGCTTTCTTT; CDR3: CSASRQDRGTEAFF
J: TRBJ2-3; V: TRBV7-2; size: many; D: -; DNA: TGTGCCAGCAGCTTAGTGGCCAGACGTGGCACAGATACGCAGTATTTT; CDR3: CASSLVARRGTDTQYF
J: TRBJ1-2; V: TRBV20-1; size: many; D: -; DNA: TGCAGTGCCCCCTCCGGGACCGGGGGTGACTATGGCTACACCTTC; CDR3: CSAPSGTGGDYGYTF
J: TRBJ2-3; V: TRBV2; size: few; D: -; DNA: TGTGCCAGCAGGCAGAGAAGTAACGCCGATACGCAGTATTTT; CDR3: CASRQRSNADTQYF
J: TRBJ1-1; V: TRBV6-1; size: -; D: -; DNA: TGTGCCAGCAGTCCAGCCGGTAGAGACACTGAAGCTTTCTTT; CDR3: CASSPAGRDTEAFF
J: TRBJ2-4; V: TRBV28; size: -; D: -; DNA: TGTGCCAGCAGTTTATCAGGGCGGTCCAAAAACATTCAGTACTTC; CDR3: CASSLSGRSKNIQYF
J: TRBJ2-1; V: TRBV28; size: -; D: -; DNA: TGTGCCAGCAAGCCAAGGGGGGCCTACAATGAGCAGTTCTTC; CDR3: CASKPRGAYNEQFF
J: TRBJ2-7; V: TRBV29-1; size: -; D: -; DNA: TGCAGCGTAATGACGGGGTCTACGTACGAGCAGTACTTC; CDR3: CSVMTGSTYEQYF
J: TRBJ1-5; V: TRBV20-1; size: -; D: TRBD1; DNA: TGCAGTGCAATCCCAGGGGGCTCTCAGCCCCAGCATTTT; CDR3: CSAIPGGSQPQHF
J: TRBJ2-1; V: TRBV12-3/TRBV12-4; size: many; D: -; DNA: TGTGCCAGCAGTCTCGAAGCCGGACGGGACAATGAGCAGTTCTTC; CDR3: CASSLEAGRDNEQFF